These T cell receptor beta chains were read from a single sample in a study of T-cell memory formation after mild COVID-19. TCRdb ran MiXCR on the 5' RACE reads and lists one entry per CDR3 protein. In the table there are around 510,000 distinct CDR3 sequences, roughly 21% of which are singletons. Material: PBMCs or a T cell subset sorted from them (not recorded which). These TCRs come from an adult woman who had mild COVID-19 (a few samples of this study predate the infection). Cell type and time point are not known. The CDR3 runs from the conserved cysteine through the conserved F or W. The D gene is left open where the match is weak. Rows may omit the clone size; those that give it use once, few, many or a size class.

D	J	size	V	DNA	CDR3
TRBD1	TRBJ2-7	NA	TRBV29-1	TGCAGCGTCACCGTGGGACAGGGGGCTGAGCAGTACTTC	CSVTVGQGAEQYF
NA	TRBJ2-3	few	TRBV12-3/TRBV12-4	TGTGCCAGCAGTTTAGCCGCCGCAGCGCCAGATACGCAGTATTTT	CASSLAAAAPDTQYF
TRBD1	TRBJ2-1	NA	TRBV7-2	TGTGCCAGCAGCGAGGCCGGGACAGCCTACAATGAGCAGTTCTTC	CASSEAGTAYNEQFF
TRBD2	TRBJ2-1	few	TRBV9	TGTGCCAGCAGCGGCGTTGCGGGAGTCTTGGGCAATGAGCAGTTCTTC	CASSGVAGVLGNEQFF
TRBD2	TRBJ2-2	many	TRBV5-1	TGCGCCAGCAGCTCCGGGACTACCACCGGGGAGCTGTTTTTT	CASSSGTTTGELFF
TRBD2	TRBJ2-1	NA	TRBV6-1	TGTGCCAGCAGGGCTTTGGGCGGGAGTGGGTTGGATGAGCAGTTCTTC	CASRALGGSGLDEQFF
NA	TRBJ1-5	NA	TRBV6-2/TRBV6-3	TGTGCCAGCTCTCGAGTCCGGGGGAGAAGGGGACAGCCCCAGCATTTT	CASSRVRGRRGQPQHF
NA	TRBJ1-3	few	TRBV7-9	TGTGCCACCTTGGGATCGGGCACGAAACAGGGAGGCTCTGGAAACACCATATATTTT	CATLGSGTKQGGSGNTIYF
NA	TRBJ2-6	NA	TRBV7-9	TGTGCCAGCAGCTTAAGCGTCGCAGGGGCCAACGTCCTGACTTTC	CASSLSVAGANVLTF
NA	TRBJ1-3	NA	TRBV7-2	TGTGCCAGCAGCTCACAGGGACATGGAAACACCATATATTTT	CASSSQGHGNTIYF
TRBD1	TRBJ1-1	many	TRBV9	TGTGCCAGCAGCCCCTGGACAGGTCGTGAAGCTTTCTTT	CASSPWTGREAFF
NA	TRBJ2-7	few	TRBV7-2	TGTGCCAGCAGCTTAGCAGTGCTAGTCTACGAGCAGTACTTC	CASSLAVLVYEQYF
TRBD2	TRBJ2-7	NA	TRBV4-3	TGCGCCAGCATCGACCCCGGACTAGTCCACTACGAGCAGTACTTC	CASIDPGLVHYEQYF
NA	TRBJ1-6	NA	TRBV7-9	TGTGCCAGCAGCCCTGGGACTACTAATTCACCCCTCCACTTT	CASSPGTTNSPLHF
TRBD1	TRBJ1-2	few	TRBV6-5	TGTGCCAGCAGTTACGAACAGGGGTCTAACTATGGCTACACCTTC	CASSYEQGSNYGYTF
TRBD1	TRBJ1-2	NA	TRBV7-9	TGTGCCCTCGGTGCAGGGGGCGCGGGCTACACCTTC	CALGAGGAGYTF
TRBD1	TRBJ2-3	few	TRBV5-1	TGCGCCAGCAGCTTCGGACAGGGGGCGCGAGATACGCAGTATTTT	CASSFGQGARDTQYF
NA	TRBJ1-4	NA	TRBV5-5	TGTGCCAGCAGCTTGGGTGGACAGAGGGGTGAAAAACTGTTTTTT	CASSLGGQRGEKLFF
NA	TRBJ1-4	few	TRBV18	TGTGCCAGCTCACCACCCGGGCGTTCTGAAAAACTGTTTTTT	CASSPPGRSEKLFF
TRBD1	TRBJ2-7	NA	TRBV5-1	TGCGCCAGCAGCCACGGGACAGTCTACGAGCAGTACTTC	CASSHGTVYEQYF